A single T cell receptor (beta chain) is shown here with its context. The sample originates from a study of blood T cell repertoires in COVID-19. Authors' data handling: Amplification from reference gene primers served as the basis for estimated nucleated cell counts. TCRdb's table, derived via immunoSEQ multiplex PCR, lists solely in-frame clones and lacks some. The D gene and trimming were derived from the DNA, and the V and J assignments and clone size from that table. The table has around 500,000 clones, approximately 86% seen once. V gave up 4 bases and J gave up 2 bases, with 15 bases separating them. The length of the CDR3 is 16 residues. Per the germline V gene, CDR1 is KGHDR and CDR2 is SFDVKD.

The chain links TRBV24-1 to TRBJ2-3; D is undetermined. Material for sequencing was PBMCs or T cells enriched from blood (not recorded which). This sequence originates from a woman aged 55-70 years who had recovered from COVID-19. The CDR3 coding sequence is TGTGCCACCAGTGAACCTCGCGGATTTACCACAGATACGCAGTATTTT. It is translated as CATSEPRGFTTDTQYF.